This T cell receptor (beta chain) came from a study of vaccination and CD4 T cells after COVID-19. Whole-study context: Investigators stimulated cells with overlapping spike peptides drawn from SARS-CoV-2, HCoV-NL63, HCoV-OC43 and HCoV-229E. Control cultures were given a CEFX pool, an HIV-1 Nef pool, or no peptide.

The CDR3 totals 14 residues. V lost 7 bases to trimming and J lost 2 bases; unmatched junction nucleotides: 6. Sequencing of cultured CD4+ T cell DNA used the Oncomine TCR Beta short-read assay. Each CDR3 protein is one row after TCRdb ran MiXCR on the PCR reads. The repertoire includes about 20,000 distinct CDR3 sequences, nearly 50% of them detected once, and about 5% sits in the top ten. The treatment was: roughly 11-day PBMC culture with coronavirus spike peptide pools or control peptides (ViraFEST assay). As regards this clonotype: What it binds is not known.

The chain recombines TRBV12-3 or TRBV12-4 with TRBJ1-2, with TRBD1 matching over 8 bases. Sample: CD4+ T cells from blood, cultured in vitro. The source is a human donor who had recovered from COVID-19. The CDR3 sequence is CASTGTGANYGYTF. The CDR3, as DNA: TGTGCCAGCACCGGGACAGGTGCGAACTATGGCTACACCTTC.